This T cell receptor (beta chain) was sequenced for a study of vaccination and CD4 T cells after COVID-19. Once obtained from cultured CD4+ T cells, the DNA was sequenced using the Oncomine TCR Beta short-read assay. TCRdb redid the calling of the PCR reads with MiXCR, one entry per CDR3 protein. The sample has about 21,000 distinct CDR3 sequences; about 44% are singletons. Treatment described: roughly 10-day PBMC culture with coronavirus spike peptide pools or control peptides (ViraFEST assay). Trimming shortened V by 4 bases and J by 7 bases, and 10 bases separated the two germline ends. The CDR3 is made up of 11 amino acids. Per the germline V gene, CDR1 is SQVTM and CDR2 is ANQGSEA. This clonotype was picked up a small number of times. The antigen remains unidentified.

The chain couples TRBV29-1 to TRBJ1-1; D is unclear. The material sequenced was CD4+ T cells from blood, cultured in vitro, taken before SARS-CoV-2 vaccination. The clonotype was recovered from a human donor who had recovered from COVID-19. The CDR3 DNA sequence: TGCAGCGTTGTTCGGGAAATTGAAGCTTTCTTT. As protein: CSVVREIEAFF.